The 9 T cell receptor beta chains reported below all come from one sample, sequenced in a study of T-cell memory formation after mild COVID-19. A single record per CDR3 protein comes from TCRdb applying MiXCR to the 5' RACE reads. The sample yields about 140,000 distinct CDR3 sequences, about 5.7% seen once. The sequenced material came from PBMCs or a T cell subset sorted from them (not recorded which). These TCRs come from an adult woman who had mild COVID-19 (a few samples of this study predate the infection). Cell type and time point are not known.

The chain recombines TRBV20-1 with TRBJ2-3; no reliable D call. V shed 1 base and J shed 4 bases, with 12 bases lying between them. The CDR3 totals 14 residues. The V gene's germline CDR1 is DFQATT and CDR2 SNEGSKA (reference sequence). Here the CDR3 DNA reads TGCAGTGCTAGAGGGGCAGTGGTGGCAGATACGCAGTATTTT. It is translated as CSARGAVVADTQYF.

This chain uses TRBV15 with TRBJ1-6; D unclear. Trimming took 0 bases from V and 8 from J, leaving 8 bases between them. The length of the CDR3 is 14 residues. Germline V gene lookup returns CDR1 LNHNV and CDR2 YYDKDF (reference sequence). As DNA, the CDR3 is TGTGCCACCAGCAGAGAAAGGGTTTATTCACCCCTCCACTTT. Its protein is CATSRERVYSPLHF.

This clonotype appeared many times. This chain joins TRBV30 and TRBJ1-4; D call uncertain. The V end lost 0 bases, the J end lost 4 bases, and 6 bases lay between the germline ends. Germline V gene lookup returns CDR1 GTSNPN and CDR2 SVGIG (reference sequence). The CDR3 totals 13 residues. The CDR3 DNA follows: TGTGCCTGGAGTGTACGGGATAATGAAAAACTGTTTTTT. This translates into CAWSVRDNEKLFF.

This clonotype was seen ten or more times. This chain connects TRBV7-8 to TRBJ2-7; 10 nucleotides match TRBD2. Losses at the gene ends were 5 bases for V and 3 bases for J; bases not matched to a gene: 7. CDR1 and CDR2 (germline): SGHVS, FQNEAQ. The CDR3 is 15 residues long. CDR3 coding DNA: TGTGCCAGCAGCAAACCGGGACTAGCGCGCTACGAGCAGTACTTC. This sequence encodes CASSKPGLARYEQYF.

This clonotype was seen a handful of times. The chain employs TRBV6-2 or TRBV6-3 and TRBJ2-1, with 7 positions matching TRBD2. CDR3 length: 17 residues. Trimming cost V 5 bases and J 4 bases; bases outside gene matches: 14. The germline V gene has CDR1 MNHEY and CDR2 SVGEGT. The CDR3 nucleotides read TGTGCCAGCAGTAACGTTCAACCGGGACTACTATACAATGAGCAGTTCTTC. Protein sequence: CASSNVQPGLLYNEQFF.

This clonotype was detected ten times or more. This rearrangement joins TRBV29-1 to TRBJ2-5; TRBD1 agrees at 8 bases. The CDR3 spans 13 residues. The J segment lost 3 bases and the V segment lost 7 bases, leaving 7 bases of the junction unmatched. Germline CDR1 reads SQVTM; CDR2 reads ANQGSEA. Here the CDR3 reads CSGLPGQEETQYF. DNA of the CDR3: TGCAGCGGCCTTCCGGGACAGGAAGAGACCCAGTACTTC.

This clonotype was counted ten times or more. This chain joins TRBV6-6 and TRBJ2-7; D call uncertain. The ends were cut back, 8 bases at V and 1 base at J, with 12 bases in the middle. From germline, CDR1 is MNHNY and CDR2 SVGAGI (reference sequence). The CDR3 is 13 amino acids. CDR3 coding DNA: TGTGCCAGCTGGCTCGCCCCATCCTACGAGCAGTACTTC. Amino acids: CASWLAPSYEQYF.

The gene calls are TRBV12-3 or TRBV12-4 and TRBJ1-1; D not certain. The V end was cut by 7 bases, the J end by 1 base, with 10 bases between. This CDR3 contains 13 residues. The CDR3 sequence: CASNVATNTEAFF. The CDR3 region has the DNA TGTGCCAGCAACGTTGCGACGAACACTGAAGCTTTCTTT.

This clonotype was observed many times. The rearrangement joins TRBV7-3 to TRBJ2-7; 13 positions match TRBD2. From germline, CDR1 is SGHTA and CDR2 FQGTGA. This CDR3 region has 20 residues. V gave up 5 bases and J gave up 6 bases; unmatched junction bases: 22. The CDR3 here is CASSPNHSTTSGRAVIEQYF. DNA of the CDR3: TGTGCCAGCAGCCCGAACCACTCGACAACTAGCGGGAGGGCCGTGATCGAGCAGTACTTC.